The 15 T cell receptor beta chains in this list originate from one sample, sequenced in a study of CD8 T cells in Susac syndrome. The RNA, about 0.5 to 1 ug, was put through reverse transcription using random hexamers. TCRdb used MiXCR to reprocess the immunoSEQ multiplex PCR reads, holding one entry per CDR3 protein. The sample holds fewer than 80,000 distinct CDR3 sequences, approximately 93% seen once. The specimen sequenced was CD8+ T cells from PBMCs. All receptors come from a human donor with multiple sclerosis.

This clonotype was observed once. The chain couples TRBV13 to TRBJ2-7; D unresolved. This CDR3 comprises 15 residues. The germline V gene has CDR1 PRHDT and CDR2 FYEKMQ (reference sequence). V lost 0 bases, J lost 0 bases, and 9 bases lay in between. The CDR3 region is CASSLGSQSSYEQYF. CDR3 DNA: TGTGCCAGCAGCTTAGGATCACAGAGCTCCTACGAGCAGTACTTC.

The V call is TRBV20-1, the J call TRBJ2-2; D is undetermined. The CDR3 sequence is 13 residues long. The V end was cut by 5 bases, the J end by 6 bases, with 13 bases between. The germline CDR1 and CDR2 sequences are DFQATT and SNEGSKA (reference sequence). This chain's CDR3 is CSAPIWSAGELFF. In DNA, the CDR3 is TGCAGTGCTCCCATATGGTCAGCCGGGGAGCTGTTTTTT.

This chain uses TRBV20-1 with TRBJ2-5; TRBD2 matches 10 bases. V trimming: 5 bases; J trimming: 5 bases; junction bases outside the gene matches: 11. Germline values: CDR1 DFQATT, CDR2 SNEGSKA (reference sequence). The CDR3 has 15 residues. CDR3 in DNA: TGCAGTGCTCGGCTAGCGGGAGATCAATTGGAGACCCAGTACTTC. This encodes CSARLAGDQLETQYF.

This clonotype came up a few times. V gene TRBV27 combines with J gene TRBJ2-7; no firm D call. Deletions cut 0 bases from V and 2 bases from J, with 8 bases between. The CDR3 loop spans 14 amino acids. The germline CDR1 and CDR2 sequences are MNHEY and SMNVEV (reference sequence). The CDR3 spells CASSLSGRTYEQYF. The DNA of the CDR3 is TGTGCCAGCAGTTTATCTGGACGGACCTACGAGCAGTACTTC.

This chain uses TRBV2 with TRBJ2-1; perhaps TRBD2 as D (5 bases). This CDR3 has 15 residues. Germline V gene data show CDR1 as SNHLY and CDR2 as FYNNEI. V lost 0 bases to trimming and J lost 6 bases, with 12 bases between them. In DNA, the CDR3 is TGTGCCAGCAGTGAAGCCTGGCTAGCTGGCAATGAGCAGTTCTTC. This gives the protein CASSEAWLAGNEQFF. Based on the CDR3 plus reference TRBV2 and TRBJ2-1, the full variable domain is EPEVTQTPSHQVTQMGQEVILRCVPISNHLYFYWYRQILGQKVEFLVSFYNNEISEKSEIFDDQFSVERPDGSNFTLKIRSTKLEDSAMYFCASSEAWLAGNEQFFGPGTRLTVL.

The chain recombines TRBV27 with TRBJ2-7; 9 bases line up with TRBD2. The CDR3 is 13 residues long. Per the germline V gene, CDR1 is MNHEY and CDR2 is SMNVEV (reference sequence). V lost 9 bases and J lost 0; bases outside the gene matches: 3. This CDR3 is CASSGSGSYEQYF. The CDR3 DNA is TGTGCCAGTAGCGGGAGTGGCTCCTACGAGCAGTACTTC.

The chain has TRBV3-1 and TRBJ2-7, with 8 bases matching TRBD1. Germline V gene sequence: CDR1 LGHDT, CDR2 YNNKEL (reference sequence). V lost 7 bases, J lost 4 bases, and 9 bases stayed unmatched. The CDR3 is 14 amino acids. The CDR3 bases are TGTGCCAGCACCACCAGGGGGCGACCTTACGAGCAGTACTTC. It encodes CASTTRGRPYEQYF.

The gene calls are TRBV12-3 or TRBV12-4 and TRBJ1-2; perhaps TRBD1 as D (5 bases). V dropped 9 bases and J dropped 5 bases, with 16 bases sitting between them. This CDR3 is built from 13 residues. CDR3 bases: TGTGCCAGTAATAGCGCTCAGGGTTATGGCTACACCTTC. Translated, it gives CASNSAQGYGYTF.

J is TRBJ2-5 and V is TRBV6-5; no firm D call. The V end lost 7 bases, the J end lost 5 bases, and 8 bases lay between the germline ends. The germline gives CDR1 MNHEY, CDR2 SVGAGI. This CDR3 is 11 amino acids long. The CDR3 DNA is TGTGCCAGCACCGGGCACGAGACCCAGTACTTC. Its protein product is CASTGHETQYF.

The rearrangement links TRBV4-3 to TRBJ1-5; D ambiguous. This CDR3 comprises 15 residues. The V gene's germline CDR1 is LGHNA and CDR2 YSLEER. V lost 0 bases and J lost 1, with 7 bases in between. The CDR3 DNA sequence: TGCGCCAGCAGCCAAGAGTGGCAGAGCAATCAGCCCCAGCATTTT. Protein: CASSQEWQSNQPQHF.

This chain connects TRBV6-5 to TRBJ2-5; TRBD1 agrees at 8 bases. V was pared by 2 bases and J by 4 bases, with 3 bases of the junction left unmatched. CDR1 is MNHEY and CDR2 is SVGAGI in the germline V gene. The CDR3 has 14 residues. The CDR3 DNA is TGTGCCAGCAGTTACCAGGGGGCGAGAGAGACCCAGTACTTC. Translating gives CASSYQGARETQYF.

This sequence joins TRBV15 and TRBJ2-7; 12 nucleotides line up with TRBD2. Looked up from germline, CDR1 is LNHNV and CDR2 is YYDKDF (reference sequence). The CDR3 length is 15 residues. V shed 1 base and J 2 bases; nucleotides not matched to a gene: 0. The chain's CDR3 is CATSRGLAGAYEQYF. The CDR3 DNA sequence: TGTGCCACCAGCAGAGGACTAGCGGGAGCCTACGAGCAGTACTTC. The full variable domain, with the rest looked up from reference TRBV15 and TRBJ2-7, is DAMVIQNPRYQVTQFGKPVTLSCSQTLNHNVMYWYQQKSSQAPKLLFHYYDKDFNNEADTPDNFQSRRPNTSFCFLDIRSPGLGDTAMYLCATSRGLAGAYEQYFGPGTRLTVT.

The V and J genes are TRBV3-1 and TRBJ1-1; D gene unclear. Trimming shortened V by 4 bases and J by 0 bases, and 9 bases separated the two germline ends. This CDR3 spans 14 amino acids. Germline values: CDR1 LGHDT, CDR2 YNNKEL (reference sequence). The DNA of the CDR3 is TGTGCCAGCAGCCGAGGACCTCTGAACACTGAAGCTTTCTTT. Its protein is CASSRGPLNTEAFF. The variable domain in full, completed from reference TRBV3-1 and TRBJ1-1, reads DTAVSQTPKYLVTQMGNDKSIKCEQNLGHDTMYWYKQDSKKFLKIMFSYNNKELIINETVPNRFSPKSPDKAHLNLHINSLELGDSAVYFCASSRGPLNTEAFFGQGTRLTVV.

The rearrangement links TRBV30 to TRBJ2-7; D uncertain. V lost 3 bases and J 3 bases, leaving 12 bases between the germline ends. The CDR3 is made up of 13 amino acids. From germline, CDR1 is GTSNPN and CDR2 SVGIG (reference sequence). CDR3 DNA: TGTGCCTGGAGGATACACCCGGGCTACGAGCAGTACTTC. Encoded protein: CAWRIHPGYEQYF.

The CDR3 sequence: CAWNYEGSTEAFF. DNA of the CDR3: TGTGCCTGGAATTATGAGGGTTCCACTGAAGCTTTCTTT. The chain is built from TRBV30 and TRBJ1-1, with no clear D. Germline lookup yields CDR1 GTSNPN and CDR2 SVGIG (reference sequence). Trimming removed 4 bases at V and 4 bases at J, with 13 bases between. The CDR3 sequence is 13 residues long.